This T cell receptor (beta chain) comes out of a study of blood T cell repertoires in COVID-19. Study-wide context: Sample material is recorded as cDNA or gDNA derived from T cells, B-cell-depleted T cells, or PBMCs.

Here immunoSEQ multiplex PCR was the method, and the copy in TCRdb shows in-frame clones only, minus some. The sample consists of roughly 340,000 clones, under 95% of them appearing once. Germline CDR1 MNHEY, CDR2 SVGAGI. V was trimmed by 7 bases and J by 4 bases, leaving 13 bases between them. The length of the CDR3 is 14 residues. Sequencing was done on a sample of peripheral blood. The sequence came from a woman aged 18-35 years who had recovered from COVID-19. The V and J genes are TRBV6-5 and TRBJ2-2; TRBD2 might be the D (5 bases). CDR3 nucleotide sequence: TGTGCCAGCAACCCCTCGCGGGCCACCGGGGAGCTGTTTTTT. Translating it yields CASNPSRATGELFF.